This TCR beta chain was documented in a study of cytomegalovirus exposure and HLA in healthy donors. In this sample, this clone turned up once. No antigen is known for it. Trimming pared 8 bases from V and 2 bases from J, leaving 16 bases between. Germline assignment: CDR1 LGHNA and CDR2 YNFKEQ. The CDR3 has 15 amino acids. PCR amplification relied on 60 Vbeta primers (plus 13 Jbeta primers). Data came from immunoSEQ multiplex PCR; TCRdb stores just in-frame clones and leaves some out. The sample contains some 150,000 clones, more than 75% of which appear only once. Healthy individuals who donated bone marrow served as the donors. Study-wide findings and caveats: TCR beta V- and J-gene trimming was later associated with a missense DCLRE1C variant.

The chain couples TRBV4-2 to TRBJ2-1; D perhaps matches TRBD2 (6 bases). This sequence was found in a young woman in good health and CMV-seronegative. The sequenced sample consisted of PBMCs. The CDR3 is CASRGGTSTYNEQFF. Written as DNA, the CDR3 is TGTGCCAGCCGGGGCGGGACCTCAACCTACAATGAGCAGTTCTTC.